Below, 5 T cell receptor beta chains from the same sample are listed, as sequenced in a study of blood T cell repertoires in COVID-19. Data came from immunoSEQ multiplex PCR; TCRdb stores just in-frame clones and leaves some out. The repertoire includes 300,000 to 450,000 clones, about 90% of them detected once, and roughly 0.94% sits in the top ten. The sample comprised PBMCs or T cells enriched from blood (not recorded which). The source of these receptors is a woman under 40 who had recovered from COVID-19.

The CDR3, as DNA: TGTGCCAGCAGCGAGACAGGGATCCCCTATAATTCACCCCTCCACTTT. Its translation: CASSETGIPYNSPLHF. This chain links TRBV9 with TRBJ1-6; 7 bases map to TRBD1. Unmatched junction bases numbered 5, after V lost 3 bases and J lost 2 bases. The CDR3 sequence is 16 residues long. From germline, CDR1 is SGDLS and CDR2 YYNGEE.

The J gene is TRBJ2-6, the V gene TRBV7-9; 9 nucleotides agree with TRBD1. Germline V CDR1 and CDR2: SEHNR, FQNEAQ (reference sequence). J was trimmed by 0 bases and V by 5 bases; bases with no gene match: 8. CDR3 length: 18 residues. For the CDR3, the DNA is TGTGCCAGCAGCCAGAGACAGGGGGTCAGCTCTGGGGCCAACGTCCTGACTTTC. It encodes CASSQRQGVSSGANVLTF.

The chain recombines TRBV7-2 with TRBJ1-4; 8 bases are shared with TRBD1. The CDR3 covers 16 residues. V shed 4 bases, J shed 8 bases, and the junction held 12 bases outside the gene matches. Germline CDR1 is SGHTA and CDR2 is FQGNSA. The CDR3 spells CASSSTPGTGGEKLFF. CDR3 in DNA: TGTGCCAGCAGCTCGACGCCCGGGACAGGAGGAGAAAAACTGTTTTTT.

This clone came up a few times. CDR3 sequence (DNA): TGCGCCAGCAGCCAAATGAGCGACCAAGAGACCCAGTACTTC. Amino acid sequence: CASSQMSDQETQYF. The rearrangement links TRBV4-1 to TRBJ2-5; D is unresolved. The CDR3 covers 14 residues. Trimming pared 2 bases from V and 0 bases from J, leaving 7 bases between. Germline CDR1 is MGHRA and CDR2 is YSYEKL.

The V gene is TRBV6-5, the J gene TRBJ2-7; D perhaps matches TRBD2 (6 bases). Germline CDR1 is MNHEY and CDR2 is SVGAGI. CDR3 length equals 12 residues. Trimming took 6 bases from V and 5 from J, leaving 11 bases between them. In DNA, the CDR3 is TGTGCCAGCAGGAGAGGGACTCACGAGCAGTACTTC. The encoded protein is CASRRGTHEQYF.